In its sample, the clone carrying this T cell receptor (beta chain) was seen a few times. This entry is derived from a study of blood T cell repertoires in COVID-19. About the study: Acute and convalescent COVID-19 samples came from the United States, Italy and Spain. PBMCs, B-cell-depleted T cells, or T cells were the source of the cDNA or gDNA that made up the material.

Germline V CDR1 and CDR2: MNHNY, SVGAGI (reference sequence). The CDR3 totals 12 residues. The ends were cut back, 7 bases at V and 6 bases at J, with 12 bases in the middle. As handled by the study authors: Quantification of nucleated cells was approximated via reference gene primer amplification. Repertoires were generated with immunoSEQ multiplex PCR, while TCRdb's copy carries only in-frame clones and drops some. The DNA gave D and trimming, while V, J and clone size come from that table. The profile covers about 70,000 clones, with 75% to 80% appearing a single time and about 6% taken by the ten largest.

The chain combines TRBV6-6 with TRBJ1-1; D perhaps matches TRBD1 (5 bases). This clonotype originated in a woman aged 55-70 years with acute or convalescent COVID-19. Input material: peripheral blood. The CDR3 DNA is TGTGCCAGCATCCCGCAGGGCCCTGAAGCTTTCTTT. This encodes CASIPQGPEAFF.